Listed below are T cell receptor beta chains from one sample, sequenced in a study of blood T cell repertoires in COVID-19. Using immunoSEQ multiplex PCR, the repertoire was profiled, and TCRdb retains in-frame clones only, with some absent. The table includes 250,000 to 300,000 clones, about 86% detected once. The specimen was peripheral blood. The origin of the receptors is a man aged 18 to 35 with active or convalescent COVID-19. Both conserved end residues are part of each CDR3. Each record gives: clone size, V gene, J gene, D gene, CDR3 protein, CDR3 DNA. A D gene is named only where the DNA matches it firmly. For some rows the clone size is stated as once, few or many, or as a class when expanded; others skip it.

.	TRBV28	TRBJ2-1	.	CASTLHAGGSLYEQFF	TGTGCCAGCACCCTACACGCAGGGGGGTCCCTCTACGAGCAGTTCTTC
.	TRBV13	TRBJ1-4	.	CASSSNRVEKLFF	TGTGCCAGCAGCTCTAACCGGGTGGAAAAACTGTTTTTT
.	TRBV10-3	TRBJ2-1	.	CAIRTAQGGEQFF	TGTGCCATCAGGACCGCCCAGGGCGGTGAGCAGTTCTTC
once	TRBV7-2	TRBJ2-7	TRBD2	CASSKQAGPEYEQYF	TGTGCCAGCAGCAAACAAGCGGGGCCCGAGTACGAGCAGTACTTC
.	TRBV28	TRBJ1-5	.	CASIPLYGRTRFSNQPQHF	TGTGCCAGCATACCCCTCTACGGACGGACACGTTTTAGCAATCAGCCCCAGCATTTT
.	TRBV6-5	TRBJ1-2	.	CASSYRAGKEDYTF	TGTGCCAGCAGTTACAGGGCCGGGAAGGAGGACTACACCTTC
.	TRBV28	TRBJ1-2	TRBD1	CASSGGGQGNYGYTF	TGTGCCAGCAGTGGGGGAGGACAGGGGAACTATGGCTACACCTTC
.	TRBV7-8	TRBJ2-7	.	CASSLVGAGKSSYEQYF	TGTGCCAGCAGCTTAGTTGGCGCAGGGAAAAGCTCCTACGAGCAGTACTTC
.	TRBV27	TRBJ2-2	TRBD2	CASSPLLAGGSGELFF	TGTGCCAGCAGTCCCCTCCTAGCGGGAGGATCCGGGGAGCTGTTTTTT
few	TRBV24-1	TRBJ2-1	TRBD1	CATRTGTSDEQFF	TGTGCCACCAGGACAGGGACATCCGATGAGCAGTTCTTC
.	TRBV6-2/TRBV6-3	TRBJ1-6	TRBD1	CATSAGTGSSPLHF	TGTGCCACCAGCGCCGGGACAGGGTCTTCTCCCCTCCACTTT
once	TRBV6-5	TRBJ2-1	.	CASSQGISYNEQFF	TGTGCCAGCAGTCAGGGAATATCCTACAATGAGCAGTTCTTC
.	TRBV12-5	TRBJ2-3	TRBD2	CASGLAYTSGRTDTQYF	TGTGCTAGTGGTTTGGCCTACACTAGCGGGAGGACAGATACGCAGTATTTT
.	TRBV7-3	TRBJ2-1	.	CASSLVRDNEQFF	TGTGCCAGCAGCTTAGTACGGGACAATGAGCAGTTCTTC
.	TRBV3-1/TRBV3-2	TRBJ1-5	TRBD1	CASSQSDRGLAQHF	TGTGCCAGCAGCCAGTCGGACAGGGGTTTAGCCCAGCATTTT
once	TRBV29-1	TRBJ2-3	.	CSLSTGDTQYF	TGCAGCCTCTCGACGGGAGATACGCAGTATTTT
once	TRBV4-2	TRBJ1-5	.	CASSQEVYGGNNQPQHF	TGTGCCAGCAGCCAAGAGGTATACGGGGGAAACAATCAGCCCCAGCATTTT
.	TRBV28	TRBJ2-5	.	CASRPAVEGGGETQYF	TGTGCCAGCAGACCCGCAGTGGAGGGGGGAGGGGAGACCCAGTACTTC
.	TRBV6-4	TRBJ2-2	.	CASREGQQRGELFF	TGTGCCAGCAGGGAGGGACAGCAGCGCGGGGAGCTGTTTTTT
once	TRBV15	TRBJ1-1	.	CATSRDFVNTEAFF	TGTGCCACCAGCAGAGATTTCGTGAACACTGAAGCTTTCTTT
few	TRBV19	TRBJ1-5	.	CASLLSGTPNQPQHF	TGTGCCAGTCTACTATCCGGGACACCTAATCAGCCCCAGCATTTT
.	TRBV6-1	TRBJ1-3	.	CASSERGSGNTIYF	TGTGCCAGCAGTGAACGAGGCTCTGGAAACACCATATATTTT
.	TRBV9	TRBJ2-1	TRBD2	CASSGGSGRAAPHEQFF	TGTGCCAGCAGCGGGGGGAGCGGGAGGGCCGCGCCTCATGAGCAGTTCTTC
.	TRBV27	TRBJ2-5	.	CASSFGGIETQYF	TGTGCCAGCAGTTTTGGGGGGATAGAGACCCAGTACTTC
.	TRBV6-6	TRBJ1-1	.	CASSHGGVQEAFF	TGTGCCAGCAGCCACGGAGGAGTACAGGAAGCTTTCTTT
.	TRBV2	TRBJ2-3	.	CASTSSTDTQYF	TGTGCCAGCACTTCTAGCACAGATACGCAGTATTTT
.	TRBV4-2	TRBJ2-1	TRBD2	CASSQDLGGGANEQFF	TGTGCCAGCAGCCAAGATCTTGGCGGGGGGGCCAATGAGCAGTTCTTC
.	TRBV5-4	TRBJ2-3	TRBD2	CASSLAGASGGTTDTQYF	TGTGCCAGCAGCTTGGCCGGGGCTAGCGGGGGCACCACAGATACGCAGTATTTT
once	TRBV7-9	TRBJ2-1	TRBD2	CASSLLSGGYNEQFF	TGTGCCAGCAGCTTACTCAGCGGGGGTTACAATGAGCAGTTCTTC
.	TRBV12-2	TRBJ2-1	.	CASRLVSSPSNNEQFF	TGTGCAAGTCGCTTAGTTTCTAGTCCCAGCAACAATGAGCAGTTCTTC
.	TRBV3-1/TRBV3-2	TRBJ1-2	.	CASSDTGFAGYTF	TGTGCCAGCAGCGATACAGGGTTTGCAGGCTACACCTTC
.	TRBV30	TRBJ2-5	.	CAWSGLGMGQETQYF	TGTGCCTGGAGTGGCCTCGGGATGGGGCAAGAGACCCAGTACTTC
.	TRBV7-2	TRBJ2-1	.	CASSLGGGYNEQFF	TGTGCCAGCAGCTTAGGTGGCGGTTACAATGAGCAGTTCTTC
.	TRBV6-5	TRBJ1-1	.	CASSYTGTLNTEAFF	TGTGCCAGCAGTTACACCGGGACACTGAACACTGAAGCTTTCTTT
once	TRBV29-1	TRBJ1-1	.	CSVPGFYTEAFF	TGCAGCGTTCCAGGGTTCTACACTGAAGCTTTCTTT
.	TRBV11-2	TRBJ2-5	TRBD2	CASSLAVAGVWRERETQYF	TGTGCCAGCAGCTTGGCAGTCGCGGGAGTGTGGCGAGAGCGAGAGACCCAGTACTTC
.	TRBV28	TRBJ2-5	TRBD2	CASSGSGGRETQYF	TGTGCCAGCAGTGGTAGCGGGGGACGGGAGACCCAGTACTTC
.	TRBV19	TRBJ1-2	.	CASRWQGRNNYGYTF	TGTGCCAGTAGATGGCAGGGGCGAAACAACTATGGCTACACCTTC
.	TRBV7-2	TRBJ2-3	TRBD2	CASSLGLAGGDTQYF	TGTGCCAGCAGCTTAGGACTAGCGGGGGGGGATACGCAGTATTTT
.	TRBV24-1	TRBJ2-1	TRBD1	CATSDGAGTGRTNEQFF	TGTGCCACCAGTGACGGCGCCGGGACAGGGCGAACGAATGAGCAGTTCTTC
.	TRBV30	TRBJ2-1	.	CAWSVQSDEQFF	TGTGCCTGGAGTGTACAGAGTGACGAGCAGTTCTTC
.	TRBV3-1/TRBV3-2	TRBJ2-7	.	CASSQVSGYEQYF	TGTGCCAGCAGCCAAGTTTCAGGCTACGAGCAGTACTTC
.	TRBV9	TRBJ2-7	TRBD1	CASSAGTVSYEQYF	TGTGCCAGCAGCGCCGGGACAGTATCCTACGAGCAGTACTTC
.	TRBV6-5	TRBJ1-5	.	CASSYLEPQHF	TGTGCCAGCAGTTATCTCGAGCCCCAGCATTTT
.	TRBV5-3	TRBJ1-3	.	CARSPRTDAGNTIYF	TGTGCCAGAAGCCCCCGTACAGATGCTGGAAACACCATATATTTT
.	TRBV21-1	TRBJ2-1	.	CASSNGGTFGEQFF	TGTGCCAGCAGCAACGGGGGGACTTTTGGTGAGCAGTTCTTC
.	TRBV29-1	TRBJ2-2	TRBD2	CSVEKSSGTGELFF	TGCAGCGTTGAAAAGTCTAGCGGGACCGGGGAGCTGTTTTTT
.	TRBV4-2	TRBJ2-5	.	CASSQGGGETQYF	TGTGCCAGCAGCCAAGGCGGCGGGGAGACCCAGTACTTC
once	TRBV7-6	TRBJ2-5	TRBD1	CASSFRQGSGLETQYF	TGTGCCAGCAGCTTCCGACAGGGCTCGGGGTTAGAGACCCAGTACTTC
few	TRBV29-1	TRBJ2-7	TRBD2	CSVEGGGGSDEQYF	TGCAGCGTTGAGGGGGGGGGAGGCTCAGACGAGCAGTACTTC
few	TRBV15	TRBJ2-3	.	CATSSVTGTFTDTQYF	TGTGCCACCAGCAGCGTAACAGGGACCTTCACAGATACGCAGTATTTT
.	TRBV27	TRBJ1-2	.	CASSHLAGTSYGYTF	TGTGCCAGCAGTCATCTCGCCGGGACAAGCTATGGCTACACCTTC
.	TRBV7-2	TRBJ2-7	TRBD2	CASSLVGGRYEQYF	TGTGCCAGCAGCTTAGTTGGCGGGAGGTACGAGCAGTACTTC